The rows below give T cell receptor beta chains drawn from one sample of a study of T cell clonotyping in hematopoietic cell transplantation. The table came from immunoSEQ multiplex PCR; TCRdb's copy has only in-frame clones and leaves some out. The sample lists under 7,000 clones, around nine tenths occurring once. The sequencing used peripheral blood mononuclear cells, collected 100 days after allogeneic stem cell transplant. These receptors were taken from a female patient in her forties who had an allogeneic stem cell transplant from a related donor, so the T cells may come from the graft donor. Some clones in this sample may be carry-over from other donors' samples. The CDR3 runs from the conserved cysteine through the conserved F or W. The D gene is left open where the match is weak. Clone size is shown for a subset of rows, as once, few, many or a class of expanded clone.

v_gene: TRBV9
d_gene: NA
abundance: NA
j_gene: TRBJ1-1
CDR3nt: TGTGCCAGCAGCTCCACCAAGACGGGCACTGAAGCTTTCTTT
CDR3aa: CASSSTKTGTEAFF

v_gene: TRBV28
d_gene: NA
abundance: NA
j_gene: TRBJ1-2
CDR3nt: TGTGCCAGCAGTTTACCAGTATTTGACTATGGCTACACCTTC
CDR3aa: CASSLPVFDYGYTF

v_gene: TRBV19
d_gene: TRBD2
abundance: NA
j_gene: TRBJ2-1
CDR3nt: TGTGCCAGTAGCTCCGGGACTAGCGGCCGCAATGAGCAGTTCTTC
CDR3aa: CASSSGTSGRNEQFF

v_gene: TRBV5-1
d_gene: TRBD1
abundance: NA
j_gene: TRBJ1-1
CDR3nt: TGCGCCAGCAGCCCAGGGGGCCGTATGAACACTGAAGCTTTCTTT
CDR3aa: CASSPGGRMNTEAFF

v_gene: TRBV11-2
d_gene: NA
abundance: once
j_gene: TRBJ2-7
CDR3nt: TGTGCCAGCAGCATATCCTACGAGCAGTACTTC
CDR3aa: CASSISYEQYF

v_gene: TRBV4-1
d_gene: TRBD1
abundance: NA
j_gene: TRBJ1-1
CDR3nt: TGCGCCAGCAGCCAATTGGGGACAGGGGGTTTCGAGGGCACTGAAGCTTTCTTT
CDR3aa: CASSQLGTGGFEGTEAFF

v_gene: TRBV6-5
d_gene: TRBD1
abundance: NA
j_gene: TRBJ2-7
CDR3nt: TGTGCCAGCAGACTGGGACAGTTCTACGAGCAGTACTTC
CDR3aa: CASRLGQFYEQYF

v_gene: TRBV9
d_gene: NA
abundance: NA
j_gene: TRBJ1-2
CDR3nt: TGTGCCAGCAGCGAGGGAACTAACTATGGCTACACCTTC
CDR3aa: CASSEGTNYGYTF

v_gene: TRBV6-1
d_gene: NA
abundance: NA
j_gene: TRBJ1-2
CDR3nt: TGTGCCAGCAGTGAATTCGCGGGACGGGGCTACACCTTC
CDR3aa: CASSEFAGRGYTF

v_gene: TRBV6-1
d_gene: NA
abundance: NA
j_gene: TRBJ1-2
CDR3nt: TGTGCCAGCAGTGAAATTTACACGGGCGGGGGCTATGGCTACACCTTC
CDR3aa: CASSEIYTGGGYGYTF

v_gene: TRBV5-1
d_gene: TRBD2
abundance: NA
j_gene: TRBJ2-5
CDR3nt: TGCGCCAGCACCTTTCGGACTAGCGGGAGGGTGGGCCAAGAGACCCAGTACTTC
CDR3aa: CASTFRTSGRVGQETQYF

v_gene: TRBV19
d_gene: TRBD2
abundance: NA
j_gene: TRBJ2-2
CDR3nt: TGTGCCAGTAGTTCAAGAAGGCCTAGCGGGAGTGGTGCCGGGGAGCTGTTTTTT
CDR3aa: CASSSRRPSGSGAGELFF

v_gene: TRBV7-9
d_gene: TRBD1
abundance: NA
j_gene: TRBJ2-7
CDR3nt: TGTGCCAGCATCCCTGGTCGGACAGGGGAATACGAGCAGTACTTC
CDR3aa: CASIPGRTGEYEQYF